These 15 T cell receptor beta chains originate from one sample sequenced in a study of shared clonotypes between healthy human individuals. Selected positively for CCR7 and CD45RO-negative, naive CD8 cells excluded terminally differentiated effector memory CD45RA+ cells. This table comes from immunoSEQ multiplex PCR, and its TCRdb copy is limited to in-frame clones, with some not included. Of about 2.2 million clones listed, 85% to 95% are singletons. Sequencing used naive CD8+ T cells from PBMCs. Receptor source: a man aged 18 to 30 in good health. Some clones in this sample may be carry-over from other donors' samples.

V gene TRBV13 combines with J gene TRBJ2-7, with a possible D match to TRBD2 (5 bases). Germline V gives CDR1 PRHDT, CDR2 FYEKMQ (reference sequence). Trimming shortened V by 4 bases and J by 6 bases, and 10 bases separated the two germline ends. This CDR3 region has 12 residues. The CDR3 loop is CASSSNRGEQYF. DNA for the CDR3: TGTGCCAGCAGCTCGAATCGGGGCGAGCAGTACTTC.

J is TRBJ2-7 and V is TRBV7-9; 7 bases line up with TRBD2. Germline-derived CDR1 and CDR2 are SEHNR and FQNEAQ (reference sequence). With 3 bases clipped from V and 3 bases from J, the junction kept 5 bases outside the gene matches. This CDR3 comprises 14 residues. Written as DNA, the CDR3 is TGTGCCAGCAGCTTGGGGGGGGTCGGCTACGAGCAGTACTTC. Protein sequence: CASSLGGVGYEQYF.

The gene calls are TRBV5-6 and TRBJ2-5; D not resolved. The CDR3 is made up of 15 amino acids. In germline, CDR1 is SGHDT, CDR2 YYEEEE. Trimming removed 4 bases from V and 0 bases from J, with 13 bases in between. The DNA of the CDR3 is TGTGCCAGCAGCACCGGCGATAGGTACCAAGAGACCCAGTACTTC. This codes for CASSTGDRYQETQYF.

This chain connects TRBV14 to TRBJ2-3; D gene uncertain. CDR1 and CDR2 (germline): SGHDN, FVKESK. The ends were cut back, 4 bases at V and 2 bases at J, with 13 bases in the middle. The CDR3 length is 15 residues. CDR3 sequence reads: CASSPLELNTDTQYF. For the CDR3, the DNA is TGTGCCAGCAGCCCCCTCGAACTCAACACAGATACGCAGTATTTT. The whole variable domain, filled in from reference TRBV14 and TRBJ2-3, reads EAGVTQFPSHSVIEKGQTVTLRCDPISGHDNLYWYRRVMGKEIKFLLHFVKESKQDESGMPNNRFLAERTGGTYSTLKVQPAELEDSGVYFCASSPLELNTDTQYFGPGTRLTVL.

The rearrangement links TRBV6-6 to TRBJ1-1, with D possibly being TRBD1 (6 bases). Per the germline V gene, CDR1 is MNHNY and CDR2 is SVGAGI (reference sequence). V dropped 6 bases and J dropped 4 bases, with 18 bases sitting between them. The CDR3 is 15 amino acids. CDR3 sequence: CASRPQQGQRTEAFF. CDR3 sequence (DNA): TGTGCCAGCAGGCCACAACAGGGCCAACGCACTGAAGCTTTCTTT.

This rearrangement joins TRBV2 to TRBJ1-1, with TRBD1 as a possible D gene (5 bases). The germline V and J ends were trimmed by 3 bases and 3 bases, with 11 bases remaining between them. CDR3 length: 14 residues. The germline V gene has CDR1 SNHLY and CDR2 FYNNEI. Written as DNA, the CDR3 is TGTGCCAGCAGTGACAGGGCCGGAGACACTGAAGCTTTCTTT. It is translated as CASSDRAGDTEAFF.

In this sample, this clone turned up once. Distinct nucleotide sequences in the sample also encode this CDR3. The DNA for the CDR3 is TGTGCCAGCAGTTACTTAGGGAACACTGAAGCTTTCTTT. Amino acid sequence: CASSYLGNTEAFF. The rearrangement links TRBV6-6 to TRBJ1-1; unclear D gene. The V and J ends lost 1 base and 1 base respectively, with 4 bases between them. This CDR3 is built from 13 residues. Germline-derived CDR1 and CDR2 are MNHNY and SVGAGI (reference sequence).

The chain carries TRBV19 and TRBJ2-3, with TRBD1 matching over 7 bases. Germline V gives CDR1 LNHDA, CDR2 SQIVND (reference sequence). Germline trimming cut 5 bases from V and 1 base from J; bases unmatched to any gene: 6. This CDR3 comprises 15 residues. CDR3 sequence: CASSPRQGGTDTQYF. The CDR3 DNA sequence: TGTGCCAGTAGTCCCCGACAGGGAGGCACAGATACGCAGTATTTT.

This chain links TRBV30 with TRBJ1-2; possibly TRBD1 for D (5 bases). CDR1 and CDR2 from the germline V gene are GTSNPN and SVGIG (reference sequence). The length of the CDR3 is 15 residues. Deletions cut 0 bases from V and 5 bases from J, with 16 bases between. The CDR3: CAWSVPGWDPYGYTF. CDR3 in DNA: TGTGCCTGGAGTGTACCCGGATGGGACCCATATGGCTACACCTTC. Complete variable domain (other parts from reference TRBV30 and TRBJ1-2): SQTIHQWPATLVQPVGSPLSLECTVEGTSNPNLYWYRQAAGRGLQLLFYSVGIGQISSEVPQNLSASRPQDRQFILSSKKLLLSDSGFYLCAWSVPGWDPYGYTFGSGTRLTVV.

The chain uses TRBV9 and TRBJ2-1; TRBD2 matches at 11 bases. CDR1 is SGDLS and CDR2 is YYNGEE in the germline V gene. CDR3 length: 15 amino acids. V shed 4 bases, J shed 5 bases, and the junction held 5 bases outside the gene matches. The CDR3 sequence is CASSPGTSGNNEQFF. CDR3 bases: TGTGCCAGCAGCCCGGGGACTAGCGGCAACAATGAGCAGTTCTTC. Complete variable domain (other parts from reference TRBV9 and TRBJ2-1): DSGVTQTPKHLITATGQRVTLRCSPRSGDLSVYWYQQSLDQGLQFLIQYYNGEERAKGNILERFSAQQFPDLHSELNLSSLELGDSALYFCASSPGTSGNNEQFFGPGTRLTVL.

A word on this clone: Other DNA sequences in this specimen translate into the identical CDR3. The chain is built from TRBV19 and TRBJ1-1, with TRBD1 as a possible D gene (6 bases). This CDR3 has 11 amino acids. The ends were cut back, 8 bases at V and 5 bases at J, with 9 bases in the middle. Germline CDR1 and CDR2: LNHDA and SQIVND (reference sequence). The DNA of the CDR3 is TGTGCCAGTGAGGGGGGTACTGAAGCTTTCTTT. Its protein product is CASEGGTEAFF.

The chain uses TRBV5-1 and TRBJ1-2; D remains unclear. This CDR3 comprises 15 residues. Trimming removed 7 bases at V and 5 bases at J, with 21 bases between. In germline, CDR1 is SGHRS, CDR2 YFSETQ. This chain's CDR3 is CASRAGLAWDYGYTF. The CDR3 DNA reads TGCGCCAGCCGAGCCGGGTTAGCTTGGGATTATGGCTACACCTTC.

The J gene is TRBJ2-7, the V gene TRBV27; possible D gene TRBD2, 6 bases. V was trimmed by 3 bases and J by 6 bases, leaving 18 bases between them. The CDR3 is 15 residues long. Germline CDR1 is MNHEY and CDR2 is SMNVEV (reference sequence). Written as DNA, the CDR3 is TGTGCCAGCAGTTTGGCGGGGATGCGTTCGTCCGAGCAGTACTTC. Amino acid sequence: CASSLAGMRSSEQYF.

This chain joins TRBV4-1 and TRBJ2-7; TRBD1 aligns across 9 bases. The J segment lost 2 bases and the V segment lost 1 base, leaving 3 bases of the junction unmatched. The germline V gene encodes CDR1 MGHRA and CDR2 YSYEKL. CDR3 length: 15 residues. CDR3 in DNA: TGCGCCAGCAGCCAAGGATGGGACAGGGCCTACGAGCAGTACTTC. The encoded protein is CASSQGWDRAYEQYF.

The gene calls are TRBV13 and TRBJ1-3; D remains unclear. The CDR3 runs to 15 residues. The germline V gene has CDR1 PRHDT and CDR2 FYEKMQ (reference sequence). Trimming cost V 5 bases and J 0 bases, with 11 bases left between them. The CDR3 coding sequence is TGTGCCAGCAGCAACCCAGCCTACTCTGGAAACACCATATATTTT. This gives the protein CASSNPAYSGNTIYF. The whole variable domain, filled in from reference TRBV13 and TRBJ1-3, reads AAGVIQSPRHLIKEKRETATLKCYPIPRHDTVYWYQQGPGQDPQFLISFYEKMQSDKGSIPDRFSAQQFSDYHSELNMSSLELGDSALYFCASSNPAYSGNTIYFGEGSWLTVV.